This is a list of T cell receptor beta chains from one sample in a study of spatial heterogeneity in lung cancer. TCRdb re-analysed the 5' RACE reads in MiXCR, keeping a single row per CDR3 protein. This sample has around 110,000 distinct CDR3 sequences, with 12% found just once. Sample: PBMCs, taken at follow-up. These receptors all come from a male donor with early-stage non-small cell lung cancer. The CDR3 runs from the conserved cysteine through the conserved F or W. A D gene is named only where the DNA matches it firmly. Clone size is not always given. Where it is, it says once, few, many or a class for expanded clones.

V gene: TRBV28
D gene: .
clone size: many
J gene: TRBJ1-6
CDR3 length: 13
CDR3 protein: CATLSSYNSPLPF
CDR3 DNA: TGTGCGACCCTTAGCTCCTATAATTCACCCCTCCCCTTT

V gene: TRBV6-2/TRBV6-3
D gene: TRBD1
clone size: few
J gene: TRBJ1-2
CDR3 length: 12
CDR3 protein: CASRTGQKGYTF
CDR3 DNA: TGTGCCAGCCGAACGGGACAGAAAGGCTACACCTTC

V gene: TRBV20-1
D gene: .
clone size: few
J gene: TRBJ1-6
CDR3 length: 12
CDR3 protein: CSARDINSPLHF
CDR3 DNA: TGCAGTGCAAGGGACATCAATTCACCCCTCCACTTT

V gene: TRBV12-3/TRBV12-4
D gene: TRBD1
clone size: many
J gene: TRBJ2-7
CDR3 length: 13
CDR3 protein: CASSLGTGYEQYF
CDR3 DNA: TGTGCCAGCAGTTTAGGGACAGGGTACGAGCAGTACTTC

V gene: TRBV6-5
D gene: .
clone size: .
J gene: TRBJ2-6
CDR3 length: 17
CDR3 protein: CASKRTGSSGGANVLTF
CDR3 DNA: TGTGCCAGCAAAAGGACTGGAAGCAGTGGTGGGGCCAACGTCCTGACTTTC

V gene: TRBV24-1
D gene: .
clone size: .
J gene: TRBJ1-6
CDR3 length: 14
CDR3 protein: CATSVGVDGSPLHF
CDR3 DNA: TGTGCCACCAGTGTCGGGGTGGACGGTTCACCCCTCCACTTT

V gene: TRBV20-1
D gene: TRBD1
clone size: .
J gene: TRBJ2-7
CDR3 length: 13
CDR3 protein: CSARGDSYYEQYF
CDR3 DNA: TGCAGTGCTAGAGGGGACAGCTACTACGAGCAGTACTTC

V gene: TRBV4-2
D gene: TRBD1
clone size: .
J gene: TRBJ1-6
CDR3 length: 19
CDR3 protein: CASSQDKTGRGSYNSPLHF
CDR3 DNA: TGTGCCAGCAGCCAAGATAAGACAGGGCGAGGCTCCTATAATTCACCCCTCCACTTT

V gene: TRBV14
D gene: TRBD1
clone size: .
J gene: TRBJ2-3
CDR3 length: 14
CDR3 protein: CASSRNTGADTQYF
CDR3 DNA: TGTGCCAGCAGCCGAAACACAGGGGCAGATACGCAGTATTTT

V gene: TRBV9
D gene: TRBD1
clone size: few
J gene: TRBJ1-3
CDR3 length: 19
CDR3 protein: CASSVAPGAQGASGNTIYF
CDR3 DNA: TGTGCCAGCAGCGTAGCCCCCGGAGCACAGGGGGCCTCTGGAAACACCATATATTTT

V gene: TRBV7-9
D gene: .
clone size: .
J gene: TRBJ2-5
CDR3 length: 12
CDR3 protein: CASSSGSETQYF
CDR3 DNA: TGTGCCAGCAGCTCAGGGTCAGAGACCCAGTACTTC

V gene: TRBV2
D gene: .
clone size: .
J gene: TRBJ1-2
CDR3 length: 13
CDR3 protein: CASRGDGDYGYTF
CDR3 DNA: TGTGCCAGCCGGGGGGATGGCGACTATGGCTACACCTTC

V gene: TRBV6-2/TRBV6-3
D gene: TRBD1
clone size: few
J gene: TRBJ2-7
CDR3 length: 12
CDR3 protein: CASNDRAGEQYF
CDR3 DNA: TGTGCCAGCAACGACAGGGCAGGCGAGCAGTACTTC

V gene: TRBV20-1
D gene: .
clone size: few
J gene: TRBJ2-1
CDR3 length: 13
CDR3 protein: CSARTGTYNEQFF
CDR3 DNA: TGCAGTGCTAGAACCGGGACATACAATGAGCAGTTCTTC

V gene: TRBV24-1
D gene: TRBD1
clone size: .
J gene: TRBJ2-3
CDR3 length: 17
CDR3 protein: CATSDPQGAIGTDTQYF
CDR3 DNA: TGTGCCACCAGTGATCCGCAGGGGGCGATCGGCACAGATACGCAGTATTTT

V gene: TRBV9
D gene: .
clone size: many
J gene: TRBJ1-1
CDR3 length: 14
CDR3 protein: CASSVDGMNTEAFF
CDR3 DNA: TGTGCCAGCAGCGTAGACGGGATGAACACTGAAGCTTTCTTT

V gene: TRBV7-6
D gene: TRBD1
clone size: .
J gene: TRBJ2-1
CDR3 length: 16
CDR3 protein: CASSLAQGGAGNEQFF
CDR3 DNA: TGTGCCAGCAGCTTAGCGCAAGGGGGCGCTGGCAATGAGCAGTTCTTC

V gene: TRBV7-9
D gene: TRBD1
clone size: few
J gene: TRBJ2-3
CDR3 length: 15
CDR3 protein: CASRPTGVSTDTQYF
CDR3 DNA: TGTGCCAGCAGACCGACAGGGGTTAGCACAGATACGCAGTATTTT

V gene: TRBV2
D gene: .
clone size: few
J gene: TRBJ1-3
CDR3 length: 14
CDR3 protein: CARAHDSSGNTIYF
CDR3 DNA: TGTGCCAGGGCACACGACAGCTCTGGAAACACCATATATTTT

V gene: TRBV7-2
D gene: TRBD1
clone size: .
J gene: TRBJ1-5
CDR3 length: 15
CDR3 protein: CASSWTGEINQPQHF
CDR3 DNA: TGTGCCAGCAGTTGGACAGGGGAAATCAATCAGCCCCAGCATTTT

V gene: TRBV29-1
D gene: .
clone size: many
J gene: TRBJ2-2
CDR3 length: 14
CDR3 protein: CSVGSGTDTGELFF
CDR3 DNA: TGCAGCGTTGGGAGTGGGACGGACACCGGGGAGCTGTTTTTT

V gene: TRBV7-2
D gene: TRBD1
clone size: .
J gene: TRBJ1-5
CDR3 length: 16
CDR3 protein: CASSSTGTGGTQPQHF
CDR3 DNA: TGTGCCAGCAGCTCAACCGGGACAGGGGGCACTCAGCCCCAGCATTTT

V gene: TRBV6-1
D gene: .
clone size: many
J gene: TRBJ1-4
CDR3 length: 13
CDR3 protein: CASSEDPPVKLFF
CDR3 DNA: TGTGCCAGCAGTGAAGACCCTCCGGTTAAACTGTTTTTT

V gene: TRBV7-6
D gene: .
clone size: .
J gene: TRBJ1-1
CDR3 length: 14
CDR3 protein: CASSLTGSNTEAFF
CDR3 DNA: TGTGCCAGCAGCTTAACTGGGAGCAACACTGAAGCTTTCTTT

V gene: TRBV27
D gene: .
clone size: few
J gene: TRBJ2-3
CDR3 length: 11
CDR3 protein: CASSSIGTQYF
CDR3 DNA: TGTGCCAGCAGTTCTATAGGTACGCAGTATTTT

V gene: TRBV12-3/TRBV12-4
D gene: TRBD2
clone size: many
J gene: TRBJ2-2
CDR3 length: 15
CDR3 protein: CASRPQGLATGELFF
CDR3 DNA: TGTGCCAGCAGGCCCCAGGGACTAGCCACCGGGGAGCTGTTTTTT

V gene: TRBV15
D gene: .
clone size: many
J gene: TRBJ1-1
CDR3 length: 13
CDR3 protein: CATSSVMGRKAFF
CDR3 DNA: TGTGCCACCAGCAGCGTGATGGGTAGGAAAGCTTTCTTT

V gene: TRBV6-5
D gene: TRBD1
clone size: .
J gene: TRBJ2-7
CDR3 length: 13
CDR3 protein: CTSSIQGFYEQYF
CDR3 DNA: TGTACCAGCAGCATACAGGGGTTCTACGAGCAGTACTTC

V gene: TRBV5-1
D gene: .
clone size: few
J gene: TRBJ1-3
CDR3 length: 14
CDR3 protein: CASSLDGVGNTIYF
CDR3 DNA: TGCGCCAGCAGCTTGGACGGAGTCGGAAACACCATATATTTT

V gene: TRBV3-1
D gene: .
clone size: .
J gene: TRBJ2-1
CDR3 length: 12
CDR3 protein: CASSQYGDEQFF
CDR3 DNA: TGTGCCAGCAGCCAGTACGGGGATGAGCAGTTCTTC

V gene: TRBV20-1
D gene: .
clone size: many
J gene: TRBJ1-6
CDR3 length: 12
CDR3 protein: CSAGGINSPLHF
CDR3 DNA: TGCAGTGCGGGAGGAATTAATTCACCCCTCCACTTT

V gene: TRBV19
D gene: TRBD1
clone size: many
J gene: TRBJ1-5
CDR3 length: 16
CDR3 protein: CASSVRTGEGNQPQHF
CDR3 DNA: TGTGCCAGTAGTGTCAGGACAGGGGAGGGCAATCAGCCCCAGCATTTT

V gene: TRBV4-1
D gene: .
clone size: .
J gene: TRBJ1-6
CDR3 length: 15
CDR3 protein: CASSQETSYNSPLHF
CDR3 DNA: TGCGCCAGCAGCCAAGAGACCTCCTATAATTCACCCCTCCACTTT

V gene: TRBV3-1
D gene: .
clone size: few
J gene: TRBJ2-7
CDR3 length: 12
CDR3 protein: CASSRQAYEQYF
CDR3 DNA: TGTGCCAGCAGCCGACAGGCCTACGAGCAGTACTTC

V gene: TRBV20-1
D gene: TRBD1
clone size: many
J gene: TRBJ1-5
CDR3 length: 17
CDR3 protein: CSAPPPGTGASNQPQHF
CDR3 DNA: TGCAGTGCTCCCCCTCCCGGGACAGGGGCCAGCAATCAGCCCCAGCATTTT

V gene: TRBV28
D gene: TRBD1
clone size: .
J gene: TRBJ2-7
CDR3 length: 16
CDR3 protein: CASSEGQGSRGYEQYF
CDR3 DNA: TGTGCCAGCAGCGAGGGACAGGGGTCGAGAGGGTACGAGCAGTACTTC

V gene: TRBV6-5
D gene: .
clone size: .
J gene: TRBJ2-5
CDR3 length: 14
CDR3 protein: CASSYRTNGETQYF
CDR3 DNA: TGTGCCAGCAGTTACCGGACAAATGGAGAGACCCAGTACTTC

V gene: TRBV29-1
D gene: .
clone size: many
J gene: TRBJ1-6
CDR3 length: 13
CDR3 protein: CSAGDGNNSPLHF
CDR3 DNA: TGCAGCGCCGGGGACGGTAATAATTCACCCCTCCACTTT

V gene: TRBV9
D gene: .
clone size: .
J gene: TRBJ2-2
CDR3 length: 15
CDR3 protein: CASRARGLNTGELFF
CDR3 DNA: TGTGCCAGCAGAGCCAGGGGTTTGAACACCGGGGAGCTGTTTTTT

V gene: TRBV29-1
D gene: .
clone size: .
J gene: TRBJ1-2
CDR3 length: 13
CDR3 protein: CSDSDTSGYGYTF
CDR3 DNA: TGCAGCGACTCGGACACCTCCGGCTATGGCTACACCTTC

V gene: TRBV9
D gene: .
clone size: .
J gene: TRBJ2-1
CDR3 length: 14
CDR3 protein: CASSVGASHNEQFF
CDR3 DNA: TGTGCCAGCAGCGTAGGTGCTTCCCACAATGAGCAGTTCTTC

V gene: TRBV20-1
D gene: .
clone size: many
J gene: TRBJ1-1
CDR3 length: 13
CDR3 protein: CSANRQMNTEAFF
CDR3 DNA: TGCAGTGCTAACCGACAGATGAACACTGAAGCTTTCTTT

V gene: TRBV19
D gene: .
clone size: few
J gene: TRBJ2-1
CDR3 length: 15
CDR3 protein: CASSESGWFMNEQFF
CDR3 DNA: TGTGCCAGTAGTGAGAGCGGGTGGTTCATGAATGAGCAGTTCTTC

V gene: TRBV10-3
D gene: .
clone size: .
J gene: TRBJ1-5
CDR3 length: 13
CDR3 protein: CAISGTIGQPQHF
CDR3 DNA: TGTGCCATCAGTGGGACAATCGGACAGCCCCAGCATTTT

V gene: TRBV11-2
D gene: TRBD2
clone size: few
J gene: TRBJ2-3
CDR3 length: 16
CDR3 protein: CASSSRLSGGADTQYF
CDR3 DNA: TGTGCCAGCAGCTCCAGACTTAGCGGGGGTGCAGATACGCAGTATTTT

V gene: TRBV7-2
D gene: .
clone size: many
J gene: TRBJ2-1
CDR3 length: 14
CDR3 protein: CASSGASSYNEQFF
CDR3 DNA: TGTGCCAGCAGCGGAGCGAGCTCCTACAATGAGCAGTTCTTC